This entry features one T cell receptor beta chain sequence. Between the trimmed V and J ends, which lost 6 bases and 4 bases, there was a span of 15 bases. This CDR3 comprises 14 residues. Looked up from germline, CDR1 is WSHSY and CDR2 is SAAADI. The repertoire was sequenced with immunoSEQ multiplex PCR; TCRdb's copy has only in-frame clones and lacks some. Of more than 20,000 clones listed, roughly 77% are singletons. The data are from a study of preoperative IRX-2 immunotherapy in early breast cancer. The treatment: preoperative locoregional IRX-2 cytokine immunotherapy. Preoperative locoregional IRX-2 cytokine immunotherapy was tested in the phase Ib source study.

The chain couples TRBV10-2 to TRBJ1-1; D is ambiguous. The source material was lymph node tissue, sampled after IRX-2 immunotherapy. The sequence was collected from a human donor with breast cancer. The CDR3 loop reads CASSPLTKGTEAFF. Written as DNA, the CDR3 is TGCGCCAGCAGCCCGTTAACGAAGGGCACTGAAGCTTTCTTT.